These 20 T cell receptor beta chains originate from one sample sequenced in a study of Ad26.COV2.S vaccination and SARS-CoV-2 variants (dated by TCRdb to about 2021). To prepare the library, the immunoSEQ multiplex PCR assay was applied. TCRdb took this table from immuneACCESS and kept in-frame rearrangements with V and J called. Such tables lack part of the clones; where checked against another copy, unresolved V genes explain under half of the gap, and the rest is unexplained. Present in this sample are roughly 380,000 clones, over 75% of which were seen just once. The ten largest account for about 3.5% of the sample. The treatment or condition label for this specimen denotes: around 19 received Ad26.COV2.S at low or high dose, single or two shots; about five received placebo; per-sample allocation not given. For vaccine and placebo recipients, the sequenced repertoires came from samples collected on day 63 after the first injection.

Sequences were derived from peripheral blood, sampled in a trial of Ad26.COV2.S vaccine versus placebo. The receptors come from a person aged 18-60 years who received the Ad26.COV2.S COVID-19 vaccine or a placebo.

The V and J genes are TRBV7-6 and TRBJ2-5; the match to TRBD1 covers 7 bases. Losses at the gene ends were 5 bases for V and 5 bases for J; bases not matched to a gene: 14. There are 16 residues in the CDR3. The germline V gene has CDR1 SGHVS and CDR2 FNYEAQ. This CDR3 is CASSPVGPTGSETQYF. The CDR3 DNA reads TGTGCCAGCAGCCCGGTGGGCCCGACAGGGAGCGAGACCCAGTACTTC.

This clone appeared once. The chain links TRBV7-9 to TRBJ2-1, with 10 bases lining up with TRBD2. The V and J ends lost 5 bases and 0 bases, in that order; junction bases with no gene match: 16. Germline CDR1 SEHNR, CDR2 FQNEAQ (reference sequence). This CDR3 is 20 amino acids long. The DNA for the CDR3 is TGTGCCAGCAGCATCCCACTAGCGGGGAGCCCGCGGAGCTCCTACAATGAGCAGTTCTTC. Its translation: CASSIPLAGSPRSSYNEQFF. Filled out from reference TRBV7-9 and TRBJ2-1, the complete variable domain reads DTGVSQNPRHKITKRGQNVTFRCDPISEHNRLYWYRQTLGQGPEFLTYFQNEAQLEKSRLLSDRFSAERPKGSFSTLEIQRTEQGDSAMYLCASSIPLAGSPRSSYNEQFFGPGTRLTVL.

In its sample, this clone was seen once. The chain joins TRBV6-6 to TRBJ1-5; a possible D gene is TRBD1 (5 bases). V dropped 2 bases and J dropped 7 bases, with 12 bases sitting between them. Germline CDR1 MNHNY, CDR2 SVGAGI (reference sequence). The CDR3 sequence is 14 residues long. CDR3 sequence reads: CASSYGGTGQPQHF. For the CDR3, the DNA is TGTGCCAGCAGTTACGGAGGGACGGGGCAGCCCCAGCATTTT.

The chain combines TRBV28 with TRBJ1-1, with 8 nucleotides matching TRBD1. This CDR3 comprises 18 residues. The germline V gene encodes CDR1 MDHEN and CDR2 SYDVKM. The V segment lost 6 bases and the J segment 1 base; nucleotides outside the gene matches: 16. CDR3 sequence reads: CASRTLQNRGFTNTEAFF. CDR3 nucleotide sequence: TGTGCCAGCAGGACACTCCAAAACAGGGGGTTTACGAACACTGAAGCTTTCTTT. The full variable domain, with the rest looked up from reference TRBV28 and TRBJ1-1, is DVKVTQSSRYLVKRTGEKVFLECVQDMDHENMFWYRQDPGLGLRLIYFSYDVKMKEKGDIPEGYSVSREKKERFSLILESASTNQTSMYLCASRTLQNRGFTNTEAFFGQGTRLTVV.

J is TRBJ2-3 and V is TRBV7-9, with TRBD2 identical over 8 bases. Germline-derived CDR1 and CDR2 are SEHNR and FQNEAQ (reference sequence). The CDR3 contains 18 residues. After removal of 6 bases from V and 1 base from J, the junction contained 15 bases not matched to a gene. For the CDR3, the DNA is TGTGCCAGCAGACGCGCGGCGGGGGGTCGCCGGGGCACAGATACGCAGTATTTT. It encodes CASRRAAGGRRGTDTQYF.

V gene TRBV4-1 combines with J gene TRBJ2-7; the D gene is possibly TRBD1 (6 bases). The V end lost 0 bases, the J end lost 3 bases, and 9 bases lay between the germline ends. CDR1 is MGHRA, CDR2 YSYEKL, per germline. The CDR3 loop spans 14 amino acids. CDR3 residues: CASSQENRDYEQYF. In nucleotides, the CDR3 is TGCGCCAGCAGCCAAGAGAACAGGGACTACGAGCAGTACTTC.

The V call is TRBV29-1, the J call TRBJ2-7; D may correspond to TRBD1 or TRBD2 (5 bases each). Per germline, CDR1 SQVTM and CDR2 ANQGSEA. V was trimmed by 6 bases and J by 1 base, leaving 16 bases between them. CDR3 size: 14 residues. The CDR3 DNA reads TGCAGCGTCCTTCCGGGGCCGGAATCCTACGAGCAGTACTTC. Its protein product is CSVLPGPESYEQYF.

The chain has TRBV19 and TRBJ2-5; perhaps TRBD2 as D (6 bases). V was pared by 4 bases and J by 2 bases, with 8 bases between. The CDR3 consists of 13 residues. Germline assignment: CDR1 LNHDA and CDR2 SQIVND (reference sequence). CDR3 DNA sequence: TGTGCCAGTAGTACTCGGGGGCAAGAGACCCAGTACTTC. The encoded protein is CASSTRGQETQYF.

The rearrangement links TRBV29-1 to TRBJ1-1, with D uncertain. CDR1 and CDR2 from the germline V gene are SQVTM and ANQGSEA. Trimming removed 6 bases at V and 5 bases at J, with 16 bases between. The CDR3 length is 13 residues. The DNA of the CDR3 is TGCAGCGTCCTGGGGAGGTCCCCAACTGAAGCTTTCTTT. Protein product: CSVLGRSPTEAFF.

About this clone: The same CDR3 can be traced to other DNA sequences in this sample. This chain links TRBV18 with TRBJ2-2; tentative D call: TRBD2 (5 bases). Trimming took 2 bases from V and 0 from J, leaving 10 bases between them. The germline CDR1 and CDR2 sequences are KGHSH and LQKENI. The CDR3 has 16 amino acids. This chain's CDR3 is CASSPGRAANTGELFF. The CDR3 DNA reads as TGTGCCAGCTCACCAGGTCGAGCGGCGAACACCGGGGAGCTGTTTTTT.

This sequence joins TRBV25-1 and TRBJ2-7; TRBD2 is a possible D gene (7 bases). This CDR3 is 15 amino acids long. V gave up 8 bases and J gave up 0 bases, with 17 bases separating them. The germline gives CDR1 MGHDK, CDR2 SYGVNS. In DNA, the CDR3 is TGTGCCAGCGGGGGAGGGGGTTACCTCTCCTACGAGCAGTACTTC. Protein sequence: CASGGGGYLSYEQYF.

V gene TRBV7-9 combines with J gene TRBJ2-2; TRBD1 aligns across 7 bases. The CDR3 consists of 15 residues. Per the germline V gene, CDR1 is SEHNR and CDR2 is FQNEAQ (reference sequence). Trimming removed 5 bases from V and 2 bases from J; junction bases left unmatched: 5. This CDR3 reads CASSTRDRNTGELFF. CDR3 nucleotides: TGTGCCAGCAGCACTAGGGACAGAAACACCGGGGAGCTGTTTTTT. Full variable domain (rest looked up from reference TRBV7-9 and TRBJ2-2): DTGVSQNPRHKITKRGQNVTFRCDPISEHNRLYWYRQTLGQGPEFLTYFQNEAQLEKSRLLSDRFSAERPKGSFSTLEIQRTEQGDSAMYLCASSTRDRNTGELFFGEGSRLTVL.

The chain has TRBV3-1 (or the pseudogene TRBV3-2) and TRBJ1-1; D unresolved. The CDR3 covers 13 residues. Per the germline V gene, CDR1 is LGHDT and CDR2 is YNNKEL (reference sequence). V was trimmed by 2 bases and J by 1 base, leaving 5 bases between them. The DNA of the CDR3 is TGTGCCAGCAGCCAATACACGAACACTGAAGCTTTCTTT. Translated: CASSQYTNTEAFF.

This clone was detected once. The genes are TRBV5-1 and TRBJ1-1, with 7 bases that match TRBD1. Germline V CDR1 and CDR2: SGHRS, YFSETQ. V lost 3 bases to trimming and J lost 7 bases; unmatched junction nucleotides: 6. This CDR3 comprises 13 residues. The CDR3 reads CASSWDSPIEAFF. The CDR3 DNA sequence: TGCGCCAGCAGCTGGGACAGCCCCATTGAAGCTTTCTTT.

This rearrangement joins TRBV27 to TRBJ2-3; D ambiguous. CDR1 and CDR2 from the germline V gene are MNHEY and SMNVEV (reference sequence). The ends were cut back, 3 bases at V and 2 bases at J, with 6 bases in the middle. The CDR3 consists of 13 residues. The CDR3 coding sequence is TGTGCCAGCAGTTTTGGAGACACAGATACGCAGTATTTT. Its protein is CASSFGDTDTQYF.

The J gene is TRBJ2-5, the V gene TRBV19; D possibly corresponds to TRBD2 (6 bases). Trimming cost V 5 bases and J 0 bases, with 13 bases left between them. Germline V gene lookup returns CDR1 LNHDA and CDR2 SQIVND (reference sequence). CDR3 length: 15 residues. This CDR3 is CASSGTTRYQETQYF. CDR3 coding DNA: TGTGCCAGTAGTGGGACGACTAGGTACCAAGAGACCCAGTACTTC.

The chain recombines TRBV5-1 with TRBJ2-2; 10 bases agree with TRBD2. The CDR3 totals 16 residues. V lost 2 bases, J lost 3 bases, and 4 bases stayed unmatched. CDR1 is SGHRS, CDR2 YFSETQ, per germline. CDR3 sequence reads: CASSFLAGADTGELFF. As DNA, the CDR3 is TGCGCCAGCAGCTTTCTAGCGGGGGCCGACACCGGGGAGCTGTTTTTT.

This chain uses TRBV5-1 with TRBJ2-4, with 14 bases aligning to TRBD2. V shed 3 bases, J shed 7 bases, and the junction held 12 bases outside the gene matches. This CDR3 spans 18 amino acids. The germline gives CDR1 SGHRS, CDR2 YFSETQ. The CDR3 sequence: CASSSRGLAGDLGNIQYF. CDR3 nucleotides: TGCGCCAGCAGCTCCAGGGGACTAGCGGGGGATCTAGGTAACATTCAGTACTTC.

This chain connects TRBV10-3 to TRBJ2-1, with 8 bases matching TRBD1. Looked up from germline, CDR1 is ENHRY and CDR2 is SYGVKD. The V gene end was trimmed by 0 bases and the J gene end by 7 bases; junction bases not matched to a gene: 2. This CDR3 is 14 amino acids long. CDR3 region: CAISESDRANEQFF. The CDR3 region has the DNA TGTGCCATCAGTGAGTCGGACAGGGCTAATGAGCAGTTCTTC.

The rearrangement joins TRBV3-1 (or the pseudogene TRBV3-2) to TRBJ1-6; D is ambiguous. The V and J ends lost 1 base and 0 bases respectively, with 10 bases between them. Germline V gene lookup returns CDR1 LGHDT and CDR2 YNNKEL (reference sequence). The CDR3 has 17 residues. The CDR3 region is CASSQVRPSSYNSPLHF. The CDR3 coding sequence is TGTGCCAGCAGCCAAGTGCGGCCGAGCTCCTATAATTCACCCCTCCACTTT.